Below, 9 T cell receptor beta chains from the same sample are listed, as sequenced in a study of vaccination and CD4 T cells after COVID-19. Treatment here: roughly ten-day PBMC culture with coronavirus spike peptide pools or control peptides (ViraFEST assay). With the Oncomine TCR Beta short-read assay, DNA from cultured CD4+ T cells was sequenced. MiXCR was run by TCRdb on the PCR reads, yielding one entry per CDR3 protein. The sample has approximately 15,000 distinct CDR3 sequences, roughly 70% seen once; the top ten hold approximately 18%. No antigen is known for these receptors. The specimen sequenced was CD4+ T cells from blood, cultured in vitro. The source of these receptors is a human donor who had recovered from COVID-19.

The chain couples TRBV28 to TRBJ2-7; a possible D gene is TRBD1 (8 bases). In germline, CDR1 is MDHEN, CDR2 SYDVKM. The CDR3 runs 15 residues. V was cut by 6 bases and J by 4 bases, with 19 bases left in between. Written as DNA, the CDR3 is TGTGCCAGCAGAGCGGGACAGGAAAGGTGGTACGAGCAGTACTTC. Amino acids: CASRAGQERWYEQYF. The full variable domain, in which reference TRBV28 and TRBJ2-7 provide the parts outside the CDR3, is DVKVTQSSRYLVKRTGEKVFLECVQDMDHENMFWYRQDPGLGLRLIYFSYDVKMKEKGDIPEGYSVSREKKERFSLILESASTNQTSMYLCASRAGQERWYEQYFGPGTRLTVT.

In its sample, this clonotype ranks as large. The V gene is TRBV20-1, the J gene TRBJ2-7; 8 bases agree with TRBD2. After removal of 3 bases from V and 5 bases from J, the junction contained 9 bases not matched to a gene. The CDR3 covers 14 residues. Germline V gene data show CDR1 as DFQATT and CDR2 as SNEGSKA (reference sequence). The CDR3 is CSASGSGLGHEQYF. The CDR3 DNA reads as TGCAGTGCTAGTGGATCGGGACTAGGGCACGAGCAGTACTTC.

V is TRBV19 and J is TRBJ1-6, with TRBD1 identical over 10 bases. Per the germline V gene, CDR1 is LNHDA and CDR2 is SQIVND (reference sequence). CDR3 size: 15 residues. Losses at the gene ends were 6 bases for V and 10 bases for J; bases not matched to a gene: 9. CDR3 nucleotide sequence: TGTGCCAGTAGGAACTCGAGGACAGGGGGATCACCCCTCCACTTT. The encoded protein is CASRNSRTGGSPLHF.

The chain combines TRBV27 with TRBJ1-1; 7 positions agree with TRBD1. The CDR3 runs 14 residues. CDR1 is MNHEY, CDR2 SMNVEV, per germline (reference sequence). The V segment lost 3 bases and the J segment 5 bases; nucleotides outside the gene matches: 6. The CDR3 bases are TGTGCCAGCAGTTTCGACAGGGAGGGGACTGAAGCTTTCTTT. Translated, it gives CASSFDREGTEAFF.

This rearrangement joins TRBV19 to TRBJ2-7; D ambiguous. V lost 1 base and J 6 bases, leaving 13 bases between the germline ends. This CDR3 has 14 residues. The V gene's germline CDR1 is LNHDA and CDR2 SQIVND (reference sequence). The CDR3 spells CASSIGGTLSEQYF. The DNA for the CDR3 is TGTGCCAGTAGTATAGGCGGAACACTCAGCGAGCAGTACTTC.

The CDR3, as DNA: TGTGCCAGCAGGGACGGGAGGGTCTCCTACGAGCAGTACTTC. It codes for CASRDGRVSYEQYF. The rearrangement uses TRBV11-2 and TRBJ2-7; 8 nucleotides match TRBD2. With V trimmed by 6 bases and J by 0 bases, 4 bases remained unmatched. The CDR3 is 14 residues long. Germline V gives CDR1 SGHAT, CDR2 FQNNGV. Full variable domain (rest looked up from reference TRBV11-2 and TRBJ2-7): EAGVAQSPRYKIIEKRQSVAFWCNPISGHATLYWYQQILGQGPKLLIQFQNNGVVDDSQLPKDRFSAERLKGVDSTLKIQPAKLEDSAVYLCASRDGRVSYEQYFGPGTRLTVT.

The chain carries TRBV6-4 and TRBJ1-5, with 11 positions matching TRBD1. V gave up 0 bases and J gave up 3 bases; unmatched junction bases: 1. CDR3 length: 16 amino acids. Per germline, CDR1 MRHNA and CDR2 SNTAGT. The DNA for the CDR3 is TGTGCCAGCAGTGACTCGGGACAGGGGGACAATCAGCCCCAGCATTTT. Its translation: CASSDSGQGDNQPQHF.

The chain combines TRBV20-1 with TRBJ1-1; D may be TRBD1 (6 bases). Germline lookup yields CDR1 DFQATT and CDR2 SNEGSKA (reference sequence). Trimming left V 5 bases short and J 12 bases short, with 25 bases between. This CDR3 comprises 14 residues. The chain's CDR3 is CSAGRRSGVLVTFF. CDR3 bases: TGCAGTGCTGGCAGGAGATCAGGGGTCCTCGTAACTTTCTTT.

The chain joins TRBV27 to TRBJ1-2, with TRBD1 identical over 8 bases. The CDR3 is 13 residues long. V shed 6 bases and J 6 bases; nucleotides not matched to a gene: 6. Germline V gene data show CDR1 as MNHEY and CDR2 as SMNVEV (reference sequence). The DNA of the CDR3 is TGTGCCAGCAGCTGGACAGGGCAGCATGGCTACACCTTC. Translation gives CASSWTGQHGYTF.